This T cell receptor (beta chain) was documented in a study of cytomegalovirus exposure and HLA in healthy donors. Overall study findings and caveats: Accounts indicate the classifier identified cytomegalovirus status with strong specificity and sensitivity.

This CDR3 spans 19 amino acids. Germline V gene data show CDR1 as MNHEY and CDR2 as SMNVEV (reference sequence). The junction had 13 bases not matched to a gene; V was cut back by 2 bases and J by 0 bases. To note about this clone: The antigen remains unidentified.

The PCR had 60 Vbeta and 13 Jbeta primers. Clones were sequenced by immunoSEQ multiplex PCR, and TCRdb holds only the in-frame ones, with some missing. The table includes fewer than 150,000 clones, 70% to 80% detected once. This TCR came from a man in his fifties in good health and CMV-seronegative. The chain joins TRBV27 to TRBJ2-1, with TRBD2 matching 7 bases. What was sequenced was PBMCs. The chain's CDR3 is CASSLRSGGSLTSYNEQFF. CDR3 nucleotides: TGTGCCAGCAGTTTACGGTCGGGCGGGAGCCTCACCTCCTACAATGAGCAGTTCTTC.